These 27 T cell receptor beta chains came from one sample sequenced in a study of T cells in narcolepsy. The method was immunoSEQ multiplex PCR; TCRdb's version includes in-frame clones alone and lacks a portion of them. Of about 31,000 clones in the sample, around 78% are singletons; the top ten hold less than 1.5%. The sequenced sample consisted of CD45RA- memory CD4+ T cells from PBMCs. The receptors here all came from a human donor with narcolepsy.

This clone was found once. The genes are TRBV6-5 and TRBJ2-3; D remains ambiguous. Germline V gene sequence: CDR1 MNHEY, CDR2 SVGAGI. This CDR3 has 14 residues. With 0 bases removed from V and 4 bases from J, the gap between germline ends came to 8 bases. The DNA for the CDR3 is TGTGCCAGCAGTTACTCGATAGTATCAGATACGCAGTATTTT. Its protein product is CASSYSIVSDTQYF.

For the CDR3, the DNA is TGTGCCAGCAGCGTTCCGGGGGGCTCAGGCACCGGGGAGCTGTTTTTT. Protein sequence: CASSVPGGSGTGELFF. This chain joins TRBV7-9 and TRBJ2-2, with a tentative D call TRBD2 (7 bases). Per germline, CDR1 SEHNR and CDR2 FQNEAQ (reference sequence). The CDR3 is 16 amino acids. The V end was cut by 5 bases, the J end by 4 bases, with 17 bases between.

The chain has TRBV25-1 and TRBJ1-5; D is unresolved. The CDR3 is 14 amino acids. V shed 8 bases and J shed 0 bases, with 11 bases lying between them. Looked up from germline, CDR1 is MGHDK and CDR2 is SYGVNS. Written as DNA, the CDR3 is TGTGCCAGCCGAGGATCGAATAGCAATCAGCCCCAGCATTTT. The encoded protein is CASRGSNSNQPQHF.

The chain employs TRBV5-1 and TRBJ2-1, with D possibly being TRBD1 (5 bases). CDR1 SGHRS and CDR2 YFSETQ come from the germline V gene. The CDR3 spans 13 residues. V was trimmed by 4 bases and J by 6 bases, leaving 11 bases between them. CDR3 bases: TGCGCCAGCAGCGAACAGGTTGTCAATGAGCAGTTCTTC. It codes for CASSEQVVNEQFF.

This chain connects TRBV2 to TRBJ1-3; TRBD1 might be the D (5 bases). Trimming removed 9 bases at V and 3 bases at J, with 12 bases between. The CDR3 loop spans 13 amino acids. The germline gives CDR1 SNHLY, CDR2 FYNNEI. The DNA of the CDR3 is TGTGCCAGTTTACGGGGCTATGGAAACACCATATATTTT. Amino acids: CASLRGYGNTIYF.

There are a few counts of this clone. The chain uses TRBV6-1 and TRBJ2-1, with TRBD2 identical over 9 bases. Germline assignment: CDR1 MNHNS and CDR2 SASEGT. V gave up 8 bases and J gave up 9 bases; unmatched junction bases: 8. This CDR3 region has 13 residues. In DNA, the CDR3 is TGTGCCAGCGGGGGCCTAGCGGGACCTGAGCAGTTCTTC. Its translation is CASGGLAGPEQFF.

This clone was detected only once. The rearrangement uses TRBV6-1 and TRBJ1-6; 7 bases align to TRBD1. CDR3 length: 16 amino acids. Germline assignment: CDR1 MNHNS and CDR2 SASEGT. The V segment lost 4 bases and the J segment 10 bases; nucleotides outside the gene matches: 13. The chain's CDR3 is CASSAPTGAAGSPLHF. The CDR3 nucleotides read TGTGCCAGCAGTGCTCCTACAGGGGCAGCGGGATCACCCCTCCACTTT.

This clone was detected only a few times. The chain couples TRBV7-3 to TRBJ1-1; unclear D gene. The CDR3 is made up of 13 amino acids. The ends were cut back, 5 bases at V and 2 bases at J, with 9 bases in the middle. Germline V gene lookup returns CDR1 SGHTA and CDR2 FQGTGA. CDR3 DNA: TGTGCCAGCAGCCTTGTCCCAAACACTGAAGCTTTCTTT. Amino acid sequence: CASSLVPNTEAFF.

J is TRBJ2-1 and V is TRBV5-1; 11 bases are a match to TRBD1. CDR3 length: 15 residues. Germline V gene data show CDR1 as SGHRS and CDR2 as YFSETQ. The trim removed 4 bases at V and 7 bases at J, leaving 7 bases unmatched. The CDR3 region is CASSRGQGAKNEQFF. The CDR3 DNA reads TGCGCCAGCAGCCGAGGACAGGGGGCGAAGAATGAGCAGTTCTTC.

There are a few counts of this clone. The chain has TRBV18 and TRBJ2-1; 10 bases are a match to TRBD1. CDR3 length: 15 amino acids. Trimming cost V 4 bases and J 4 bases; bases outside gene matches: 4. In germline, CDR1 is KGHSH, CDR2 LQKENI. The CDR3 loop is CASSLGQGLYNEQFF. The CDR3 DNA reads TGTGCCAGCTCACTGGGACAGGGGTTGTACAATGAGCAGTTCTTC.

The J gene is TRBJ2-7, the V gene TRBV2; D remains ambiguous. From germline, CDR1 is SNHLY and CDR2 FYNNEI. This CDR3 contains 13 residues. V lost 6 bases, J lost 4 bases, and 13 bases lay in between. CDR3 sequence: CASRWQHPYEQYF. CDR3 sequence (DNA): TGTGCCAGCAGATGGCAACATCCATACGAGCAGTACTTC.

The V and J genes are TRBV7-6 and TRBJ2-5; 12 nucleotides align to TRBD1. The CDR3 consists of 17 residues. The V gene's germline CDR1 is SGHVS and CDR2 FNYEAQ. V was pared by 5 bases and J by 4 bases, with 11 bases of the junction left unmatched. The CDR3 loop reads CASSRGPGQGARETQYF. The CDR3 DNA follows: TGTGCCAGCAGCAGAGGACCGGGACAGGGGGCGAGAGAGACCCAGTACTTC.

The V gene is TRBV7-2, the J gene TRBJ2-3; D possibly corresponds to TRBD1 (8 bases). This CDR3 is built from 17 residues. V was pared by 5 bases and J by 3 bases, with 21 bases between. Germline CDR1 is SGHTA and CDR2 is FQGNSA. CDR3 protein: CASSAHAQGGRTDTQYF. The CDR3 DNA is TGTGCCAGCAGCGCCCACGCACAGGGGGGGAGGACAGATACGCAGTATTTT.

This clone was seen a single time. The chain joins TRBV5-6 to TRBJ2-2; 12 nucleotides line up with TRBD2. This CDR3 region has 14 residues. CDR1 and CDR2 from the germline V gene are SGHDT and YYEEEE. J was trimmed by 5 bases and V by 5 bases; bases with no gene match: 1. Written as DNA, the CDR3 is TGTGCCAGCAGTACTAGCGGGAGGACCGGGGAGCTGTTTTTT. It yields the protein CASSTSGRTGELFF.

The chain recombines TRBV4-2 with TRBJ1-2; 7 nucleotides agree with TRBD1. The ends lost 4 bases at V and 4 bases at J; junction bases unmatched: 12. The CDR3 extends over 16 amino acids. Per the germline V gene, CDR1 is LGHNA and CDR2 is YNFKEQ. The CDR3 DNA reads TGTGCCAGCAGCCCCGGACAGGACTTTGGGGCCTATGGCTACACCTTC. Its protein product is CASSPGQDFGAYGYTF.

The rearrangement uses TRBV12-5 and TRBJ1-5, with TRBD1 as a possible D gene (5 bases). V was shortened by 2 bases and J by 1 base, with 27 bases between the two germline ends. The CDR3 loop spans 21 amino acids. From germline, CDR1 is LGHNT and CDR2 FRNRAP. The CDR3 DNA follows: TGTGCTAGTGGTTTGCCCCCGCGGGGGGTAGGGTATTCGGTGAGCAATCAGCCCCAGCATTTT. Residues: CASGLPPRGVGYSVSNQPQHF.

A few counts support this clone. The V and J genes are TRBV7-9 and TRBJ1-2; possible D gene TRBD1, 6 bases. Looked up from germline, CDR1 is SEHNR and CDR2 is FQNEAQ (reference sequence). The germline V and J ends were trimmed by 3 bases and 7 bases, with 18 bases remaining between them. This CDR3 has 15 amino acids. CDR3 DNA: TGTGCCAGCAGCTTTGGCGTATCCGAAGGGGGTGGCTACACCTTC. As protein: CASSFGVSEGGGYTF.

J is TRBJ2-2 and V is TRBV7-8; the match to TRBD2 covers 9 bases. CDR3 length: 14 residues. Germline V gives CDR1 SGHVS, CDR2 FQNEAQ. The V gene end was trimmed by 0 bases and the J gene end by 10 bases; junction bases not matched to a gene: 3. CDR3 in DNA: TGTGCCAGCAGCTTAGCGGCGGGAGGGTCGGAGCTGTTTTTT. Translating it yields CASSLAAGGSELFF.

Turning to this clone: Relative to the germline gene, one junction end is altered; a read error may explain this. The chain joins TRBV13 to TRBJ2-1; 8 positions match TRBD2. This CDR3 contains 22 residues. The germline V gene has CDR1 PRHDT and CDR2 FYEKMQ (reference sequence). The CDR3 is CASSLGLGTSIGERPSYNEQFF. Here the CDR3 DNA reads TGTGCCAGCAGCCTAGGCTTGGGGACTAGTATAGGTGAACGGCCTTCCTACAATGAGCAGTTCTTC.

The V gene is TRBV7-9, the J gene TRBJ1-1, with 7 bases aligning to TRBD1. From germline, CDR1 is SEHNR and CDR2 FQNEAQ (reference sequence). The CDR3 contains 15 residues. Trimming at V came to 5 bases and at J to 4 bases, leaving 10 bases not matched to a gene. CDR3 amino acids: CASSRTGSEFTEAFF. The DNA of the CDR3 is TGTGCCAGCAGCAGGACAGGTTCGGAGTTCACTGAAGCTTTCTTT.

The CDR3 protein is CASGQGNYYEQYF. DNA of the CDR3: TGTGCCAGCGGACAGGGGAATTACTACGAGCAGTACTTC. V usage is TRBV6-1 and J usage is TRBJ2-7; 9 nucleotides line up with TRBD1. Germline-derived CDR1 and CDR2 are MNHNS and SASEGT. Losses at the gene ends were 8 bases for V and 3 bases for J; bases not matched to a gene: 5. The CDR3 has 13 amino acids.

The CDR3 loop is CASSLDTSAYYGYTF. As DNA, the CDR3 is TGTGCCAGCAGCTTAGATACGAGCGCGTACTATGGCTACACCTTC. The chain combines TRBV11-2 with TRBJ1-2, with D uncertain. The CDR3 has 15 residues. V lost 0 bases to trimming and J lost 3 bases, with 11 bases between them. Germline assignment: CDR1 SGHAT and CDR2 FQNNGV.

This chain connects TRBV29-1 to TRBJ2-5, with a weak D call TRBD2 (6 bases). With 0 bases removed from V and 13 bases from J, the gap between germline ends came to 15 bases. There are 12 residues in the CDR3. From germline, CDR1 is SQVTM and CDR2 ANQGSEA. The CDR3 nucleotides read TGCAGCGTTGAAGATCCCCGGGAGCCGGGGTACTTC. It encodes CSVEDPREPGYF.

The CDR3, as DNA: TGCGCCAGCAGCCTCAACACACAGGCCCAAGAGACCCAGTACTTC. Its translation: CASSLNTQAQETQYF. V and J are TRBV4-1 and TRBJ2-5, with D tentatively TRBD1 (5 bases). The CDR3 sequence is 15 residues long. Trimming took off 4 bases at V and 1 base at J, with 13 bases between the two ends. Germline assignment: CDR1 MGHRA and CDR2 YSYEKL.

CDR3 sequence (DNA): TGTGCCAGCCGAGGGGCAGGGGCCCAAGAGACCCAGTACTTC. It translates to CASRGAGAQETQYF. This sequence joins TRBV6-5 and TRBJ2-5; perhaps TRBD1 as D (6 bases). Trimming took 8 bases from V and 1 from J, leaving 14 bases between them. There are 14 residues in the CDR3. In germline, CDR1 is MNHEY, CDR2 SVGAGI.

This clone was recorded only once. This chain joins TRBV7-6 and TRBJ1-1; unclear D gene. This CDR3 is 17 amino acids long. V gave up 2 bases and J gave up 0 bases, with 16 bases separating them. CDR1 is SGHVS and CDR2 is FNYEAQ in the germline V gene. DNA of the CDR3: TGTGCCAGCAGCTTACGCTTGGCGGGGTCCATGAACACTGAAGCTTTCTTT. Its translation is CASSLRLAGSMNTEAFF.

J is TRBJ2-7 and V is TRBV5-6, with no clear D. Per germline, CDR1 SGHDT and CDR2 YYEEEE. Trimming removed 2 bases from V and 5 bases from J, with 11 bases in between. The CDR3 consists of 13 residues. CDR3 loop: CASSLQSTNEQYF. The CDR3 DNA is TGTGCCAGCAGCTTACAGAGCACAAACGAGCAGTACTTC. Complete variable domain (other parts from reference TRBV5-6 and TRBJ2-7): DAGVTQSPTHLIKTRGQQVTLRCSPKSGHDTVSWYQQALGQGPQFIFQYYEEEERQRGNFPDRFSGHQFPNYSSELNVNALLLGDSALYLCASSLQSTNEQYFGPGTRLTVT.